The 19 T cell receptor beta chains below were found in one sample sequenced in a study of PD-L1 blockade in urothelial cancer. Here immunoSEQ multiplex PCR was the method, and the copy in TCRdb shows in-frame clones only, minus some. The table lists 70,000 to 75,000 clones, roughly 90% of them singletons. Described time point: pretreatment peripheral blood. This specimen was PBMCs, taken around atezolizumab (anti-PD-L1) treatment. The receptors come from a man between 65 and 85 years old with urothelial cancer.

This clone occurred a few times. Written as DNA, the CDR3 is TGTGCCAGCTCACCAGGCCCTAGAAGCGGGGGTTCTGCCGAGCAGTACTTC. Its protein product is CASSPGPRSGGSAEQYF. The rearrangement uses TRBV18 and TRBJ2-7; 8 bases agree with TRBD2. CDR3 length: 17 amino acids. Germline loops: CDR1 KGHSH, CDR2 LQKENI. V was pared by 2 bases and J by 6 bases, with 15 bases of the junction left unmatched.

This rearrangement joins TRBV6-1 to TRBJ2-2; TRBD1 agrees at 7 bases. Germline values: CDR1 MNHNS, CDR2 SASEGT. Germline trimming cut 7 bases from V and 0 bases from J; bases unmatched to any gene: 5. CDR3 length: 15 residues. DNA for the CDR3: TGTGCCAGCATCCCAGGGGGAACGAACACCGGGGAGCTGTTTTTT. It codes for CASIPGGTNTGELFF.

The chain employs TRBV2 and TRBJ2-3; no reliable D call. V gave up 7 bases and J gave up 3 bases, with 11 bases separating them. In germline, CDR1 is SNHLY, CDR2 FYNNEI. The CDR3 spans 13 residues. CDR3 DNA sequence: TGTGCCAGCATCCAGGCAGGTACAGATACGCAGTATTTT. This translates into CASIQAGTDTQYF.

CDR3 loop: CASSQTRFTSSYNEQFF. CDR3 nucleotide sequence: TGTGCCAGCAGTCAAACTCGATTCACTTCCTCCTACAATGAGCAGTTCTTC. The rearrangement joins TRBV27 to TRBJ2-1, with no clear D. Deletions cut 5 bases from V and 0 bases from J, with 17 bases between. The CDR3 runs 17 residues. Germline CDR1 reads MNHEY; CDR2 reads SMNVEV (reference sequence).

This clone occurred a few times. J is TRBJ2-1 and V is TRBV7-3; D is possibly TRBD1 (6 bases). The germline CDR1 and CDR2 sequences are SGHTA and FQGTGA. Trimming left V 5 bases short and J 7 bases short, with 18 bases between. The CDR3 spans 15 residues. This CDR3 reads CASSLIGGSENEQFF. The CDR3 DNA reads as TGTGCCAGCAGCCTCATAGGGGGATCGGAGAATGAGCAGTTCTTC.

The V and J genes are TRBV6-1 and TRBJ2-7, with TRBD2 matching over 12 bases. CDR3 size: 19 residues. V lost 0 bases and J lost 4; bases outside the gene matches: 13. In germline, CDR1 is MNHNS, CDR2 SASEGT. The chain's CDR3 is CASSEARGGLAGTWYEQYF. CDR3 sequence (DNA): TGTGCCAGCAGTGAAGCGCGGGGCGGACTAGCGGGAACATGGTACGAGCAGTACTTC.

This clone was detected once. V is TRBV19 and J is TRBJ2-7; tentatively, D is TRBD2 (6 bases). Germline values: CDR1 LNHDA, CDR2 SQIVND (reference sequence). Trimming cost V 3 bases and J 5 bases, with 17 bases left between them. The CDR3 extends over 15 amino acids. CDR3: CASSISLQGGDEQYF. CDR3 bases: TGTGCCAGTAGTATTTCGTTGCAGGGAGGCGACGAGCAGTACTTC.

The chain's CDR3 is CASSLTSKSGELFF. Here the CDR3 DNA reads TGTGCCAGCAGTTTGACTAGCAAGAGCGGGGAGCTGTTTTTT. This chain connects TRBV6-5 to TRBJ2-2; 7 positions agree with TRBD2. The ends lost 4 bases at V and 7 bases at J; junction bases unmatched: 6. Per the germline V gene, CDR1 is MNHEY and CDR2 is SVGAGI. The CDR3 covers 14 residues.

The chain carries TRBV5-4 and TRBJ2-2; 7 bases match TRBD1. Germline CDR1 reads SGHNT; CDR2 reads YYREEE (reference sequence). V lost 2 bases to trimming and J lost 5 bases; unmatched junction nucleotides: 6. This CDR3 spans 15 amino acids. DNA for the CDR3: TGTGCCAGCAGCTTTAGGCAGGGGGTTACCGGGGAGCTGTTTTTT. This sequence encodes CASSFRQGVTGELFF.

This rearrangement joins TRBV9 to TRBJ2-5, with TRBD2 matching over 12 bases. From germline, CDR1 is SGDLS and CDR2 YYNGEE. The V gene end was trimmed by 0 bases and the J gene end by 5 bases; junction bases not matched to a gene: 8. The CDR3 runs to 17 residues. The CDR3 DNA follows: TGTGCCAGCAGCGTAGATCTTAGACTAGCGGGAGATGAGACCCAGTACTTC. It is translated as CASSVDLRLAGDETQYF.

The chain links TRBV9 to TRBJ1-5, with 9 bases identical to TRBD1. J was trimmed by 1 base and V by 0 bases; bases with no gene match: 5. Germline loops: CDR1 SGDLS, CDR2 YYNGEE. This CDR3 spans 17 amino acids. CDR3 sequence reads: CASSVGTGGRSNQPQHF. The CDR3 bases are TGTGCCAGCAGCGTAGGAACAGGGGGCAGGAGCAATCAGCCCCAGCATTTT.

The gene calls are TRBV28 and TRBJ1-4, with D possibly TRBD1 on 5 matching bases. This CDR3 contains 15 residues. Germline loops: CDR1 MDHEN, CDR2 SYDVKM. V lost 2 bases to trimming and J lost 5 bases, with 12 bases between them. In DNA, the CDR3 is TGTGCCAGCAGTTTAGTCCCAGGGCAAAATGAAAAACTGTTTTTT. Translated: CASSLVPGQNEKLFF.

This clone was counted once. The chain couples TRBV5-4 to TRBJ2-4; the D gene is possibly TRBD1 (6 bases). CDR3 size: 15 residues. V shed 1 base and J shed 0 bases, with 8 bases lying between them. CDR1 SGHNT and CDR2 YYREEE come from the germline V gene (reference sequence). The CDR3 nucleotides are TGTGCCAGCAGCTTGACAGGGCTAGCCAAAAACATTCAGTACTTC. Translating it yields CASSLTGLAKNIQYF.

J is TRBJ1-4 and V is TRBV18; 7 positions agree with TRBD1. The length of the CDR3 is 15 residues. Germline CDR1 is KGHSH and CDR2 is LQKENI. J lost 7 bases, V lost 2 bases, and 7 bases had no gene match. The CDR3, as DNA: TGTGCCAGCTCACCAACGATTTCAGGGGGTGAAAAACTGTTTTTT. Protein: CASSPTISGGEKLFF.

This rearrangement joins TRBV9 to TRBJ2-1; the D is unclear. V lost 3 bases and J lost 0, with 4 bases in between. Per germline, CDR1 SGDLS and CDR2 YYNGEE. The CDR3 is 13 amino acids. The CDR3 DNA sequence: TGTGCCAGCAGCGAGAGCTCCTACAATGAGCAGTTCTTC. It encodes CASSESSYNEQFF.

V gene TRBV4-2 combines with J gene TRBJ1-2; the D gene is possibly TRBD1 (5 bases). The V end lost 1 base, the J end lost 8 bases, and 20 bases lay between the germline ends. Germline V gene sequence: CDR1 LGHNA, CDR2 YNFKEQ. CDR3 size: 16 residues. The CDR3: CASSQAGAGGREGYTF. CDR3 sequence (DNA): TGTGCCAGCAGCCAAGCCGGGGCGGGGGGTAGAGAGGGCTACACCTTC.

The rearrangement links TRBV5-5 to TRBJ1-2, with 8 positions matching TRBD1. Germline CDR1 is SGHKS and CDR2 is YYEKEE (reference sequence). This CDR3 is 14 amino acids long. After removal of 4 bases from V and 4 bases from J, the junction contained 6 bases not matched to a gene. CDR3 sequence reads: CASSDGQGGYGYTF. CDR3 bases: TGTGCCAGCAGCGACGGACAGGGTGGCTATGGCTACACCTTC.

The CDR3 coding sequence is TGTGCCAGCAGTATACAGGCGAGGTACACCTTC. It encodes CASSIQARYTF. V is TRBV2 and J is TRBJ1-2, with TRBD1 as a possible D gene (5 bases). Germline CDR1 SNHLY, CDR2 FYNNEI. The CDR3 is 11 residues long. Trimming left V 5 bases short and J 11 bases short, with 12 bases between.

The DNA for the CDR3 is TGTGCCTGGAGTGGTCAGGTTCATACTGAAGCTTTCTTT. It specifies CAWSGQVHTEAFF. This rearrangement joins TRBV30 to TRBJ1-1; D is ambiguous. V was shortened by 1 base and J by 5 bases, with 11 bases between the two germline ends. Germline V CDR1 and CDR2: GTSNPN, SVGIG (reference sequence). CDR3 length: 13 amino acids. The whole variable domain, filled in from reference TRBV30 and TRBJ1-1, reads SQTIHQWPATLVQPVGSPLSLECTVEGTSNPNLYWYRQAAGRGLQLLFYSVGIGQISSEVPQNLSASRPQDRQFILSSKKLLLSDSGFYLCAWSGQVHTEAFFGQGTRLTVV.